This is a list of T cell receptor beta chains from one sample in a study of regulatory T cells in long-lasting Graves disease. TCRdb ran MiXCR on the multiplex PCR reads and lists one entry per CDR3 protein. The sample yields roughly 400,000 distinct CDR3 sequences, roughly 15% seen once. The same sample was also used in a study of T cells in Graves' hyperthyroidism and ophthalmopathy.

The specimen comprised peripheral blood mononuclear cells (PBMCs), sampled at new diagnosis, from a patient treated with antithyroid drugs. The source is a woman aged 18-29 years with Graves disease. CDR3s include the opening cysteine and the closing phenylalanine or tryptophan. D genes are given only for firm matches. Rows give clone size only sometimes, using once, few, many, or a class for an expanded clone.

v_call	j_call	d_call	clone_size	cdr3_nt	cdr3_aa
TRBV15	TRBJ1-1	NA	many	TGTGCCACCAGCAGACAGCGGGGGAACACTGAAGCTTTCTTT	CATSRQRGNTEAFF
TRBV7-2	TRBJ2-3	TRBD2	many	TGTGCCAGCAAAAGGGGGACTAGCTTATCTCCAGATACGCAGTATTTT	CASKRGTSLSPDTQYF
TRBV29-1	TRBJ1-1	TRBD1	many	TGCAGCGTTGAGGTAAACAGGGGGCTTACTGAAGCTTTCTTT	CSVEVNRGLTEAFF
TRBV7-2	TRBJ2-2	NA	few	TGTGCCAGCACCCGGAAGGGTGGTGGCTCCCTCACCGGGGAGCTGTTTTTT	CASTRKGGGSLTGELFF
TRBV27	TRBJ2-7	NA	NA	TGTGCCAGCAAAGCTAGCGGAGGGGGCTACGAGCAGTACTTC	CASKASGGGYEQYF
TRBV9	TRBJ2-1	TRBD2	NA	TGTGCCAGCAGCCCGAGGGTAGCGGGAGAGGCTGAGCAGTTCTTC	CASSPRVAGEAEQFF
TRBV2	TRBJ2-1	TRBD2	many	TGTGCCAGCAATTTAGCGGGAGGGCCGAGAGAGCAGTTCTTC	CASNLAGGPREQFF
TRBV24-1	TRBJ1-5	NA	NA	TGTGCCACCAGTGATTTAAAGGGGGAAGTCAATCAGCCCCAGCATTTT	CATSDLKGEVNQPQHF
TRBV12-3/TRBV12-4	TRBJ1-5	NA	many	TGTGCCAGCAGTTTAGCCCCGGGGGGGAAGTCCGCTCAGCCCCAGCATTTT	CASSLAPGGKSAQPQHF
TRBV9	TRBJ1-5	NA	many	TGTGCCAGCAGCCCTGGTGAGGGGGATTCGCCCCAGCATTTT	CASSPGEGDSPQHF
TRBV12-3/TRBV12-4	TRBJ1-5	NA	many	TGTGCCAGCAGTTTATCGCGGCGGATTAGCAATCAGCCCCAGCATTTT	CASSLSRRISNQPQHF
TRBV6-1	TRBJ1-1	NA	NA	TGTGCCAGTCTACAAACAGTGGGCACTGAAGCTTTCTTT	CASLQTVGTEAFF
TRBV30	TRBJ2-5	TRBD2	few	TGTGCCTGGAGTTCGTGGGGGGGAGGGGAGACCCAGTACTTC	CAWSSWGGGETQYF
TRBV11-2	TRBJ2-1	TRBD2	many	TGTGCCAGCAGCCCTACCGGGACTAGCAGCTACAATGAGCAGTTCTTC	CASSPTGTSSYNEQFF
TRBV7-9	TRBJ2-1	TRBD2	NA	TGTGCCAGCAGATGGACTAGCGGGGAGCACTCCTACAATGAGCAGTTCTTC	CASRWTSGEHSYNEQFF
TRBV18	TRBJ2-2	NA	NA	TGTGCCAGCTCACCAGCCACGGCAAAGGCCAGCACCGGGGAGCTGTTTTTT	CASSPATAKASTGELFF
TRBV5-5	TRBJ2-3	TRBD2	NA	TGTGCCAGCAGCTTACTAGCGGGACCCAAGCCAGATACGCAGTATTTT	CASSLLAGPKPDTQYF
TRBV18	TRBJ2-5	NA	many	TGTGCCAGCTCACCTGGAGAGACCCAGTACTTC	CASSPGETQYF
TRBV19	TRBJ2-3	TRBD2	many	TGTGCCAGTAGTATACTACGACCGGGAGGTACAGATACGCAGTATTTT	CASSILRPGGTDTQYF
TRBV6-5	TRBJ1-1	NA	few	TGTGCCAGCAGTTACTCTAAACCTGGCTATAACACTGAAGCTTTCTTT	CASSYSKPGYNTEAFF
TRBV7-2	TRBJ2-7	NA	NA	TGTGCCAGCAGTTCGGACACCCTCGAGCAGTACTTC	CASSSDTLEQYF
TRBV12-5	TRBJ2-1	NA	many	TGTGCTAGTGCTCCCCATGGGCGTGAGCAGTTCTTC	CASAPHGREQFF
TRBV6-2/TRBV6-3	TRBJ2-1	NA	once	TGTGCCAGCAGTTACATCCCTACTAGATCCTCCTACAATGAGCAGTTCTTC	CASSYIPTRSSYNEQFF
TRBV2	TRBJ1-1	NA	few	TGTGCCAGCAGGGTACAGATGAGCACTGAAGCTTTCTTT	CASRVQMSTEAFF
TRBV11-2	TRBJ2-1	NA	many	TGTGCCAGCAGCTTAGGTTATGGGGAGTTGCGTGAGCAGTTCTTC	CASSLGYGELREQFF
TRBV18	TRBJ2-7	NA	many	TGTGCCAGCTCACCGTCTTCGGACAGAGTCTCCTACGAGCAGTACTTC	CASSPSSDRVSYEQYF
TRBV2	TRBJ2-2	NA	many	TGTGCCAGCGGCACCGGGGAGCTGTTTTTT	CASGTGELFF
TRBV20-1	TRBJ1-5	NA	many	TGCAGTGCCGAGAGGGGTGCAGGTACCCCAGGCAATCAGCCCCAGCATTTT	CSAERGAGTPGNQPQHF
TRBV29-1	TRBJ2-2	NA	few	TGCAGCGTACCGAGGGGCTCCGGGGAGCTGTTTTTT	CSVPRGSGELFF
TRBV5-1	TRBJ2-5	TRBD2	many	TGCGCCAGCAGCATTCTTAGCGGGAGGGAAGAGACCCAGTACTTC	CASSILSGREETQYF
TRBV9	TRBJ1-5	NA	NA	TGTGCCAGCAGCGTAGGATCGGGCGGGCGGCAGCCCCAGCATTTT	CASSVGSGGRQPQHF
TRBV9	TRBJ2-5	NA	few	TGTGCCAGCAGCGTAGGGGCGGGACGAGAGACCCAGTACTTC	CASSVGAGRETQYF
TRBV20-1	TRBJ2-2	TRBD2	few	TGCAGTGCAAACCCGGGACTAGCGGGAGTTTGGGTCGGGGAGCTGTTTTTT	CSANPGLAGVWVGELFF
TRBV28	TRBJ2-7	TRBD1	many	TGCGCCAGCAGCCCCGGGACAGGGGCCTACGAGCAGTACTTC	CASSPGTGAYEQYF
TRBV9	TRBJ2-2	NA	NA	TGTGCCAGCAGCGTAGCTACTCAGACTACCGGGGAGCTGTTTTTT	CASSVATQTTGELFF
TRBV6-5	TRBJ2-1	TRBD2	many	TGTGCCAGCAGTTACTCGATATTAGCGGGAGGGTGGTTCGATGAGCAGTTCTTC	CASSYSILAGGWFDEQFF
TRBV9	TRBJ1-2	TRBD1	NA	TGTGCCAGCAGCGCAGCAGGGGGCCGCCCGCTCTATGGCTACACCTTC	CASSAAGGRPLYGYTF
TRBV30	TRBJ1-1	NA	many	TGTGCCTGGAGTGGCGCAGTTAAAGCTTTCTTT	CAWSGAVKAFF
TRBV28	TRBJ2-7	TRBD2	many	TGTGCCAGCAGTTTGGTAGCGGGAATCGAGCAGTACTTC	CASSLVAGIEQYF
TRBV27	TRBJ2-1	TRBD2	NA	TGTGCCACCGGGACTAGTGCCTACAATGAGCAGTTCTTC	CATGTSAYNEQFF
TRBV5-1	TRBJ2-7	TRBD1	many	TGCGCCAGCAGCTTGGGGGCGGGACAGGACTACGAGCAGTACTTC	CASSLGAGQDYEQYF
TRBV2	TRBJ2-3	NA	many	TGTGCCAGCAGTGAATATCACAGCACAGATACGCAGTATTTT	CASSEYHSTDTQYF
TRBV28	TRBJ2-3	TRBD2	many	TGTGCCAGCAGTCCCTTGGGGCGGGAGACAGATACGCAGTATTTT	CASSPLGRETDTQYF
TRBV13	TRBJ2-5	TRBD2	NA	TGTGCCAGTAAACTAGCGGGAGTCCCCGAAGAGACCCAGTACTTC	CASKLAGVPEETQYF
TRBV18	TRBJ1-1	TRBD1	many	TGTGCCAGCTCGACAGGGTTGGACACTGAAGCTTTTTTT	CASSTGLDTEAFF
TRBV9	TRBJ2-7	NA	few	TGTGCCAGCAGCGTAGGGCTGGGGTTCACCTACGAGCAGTACTTC	CASSVGLGFTYEQYF
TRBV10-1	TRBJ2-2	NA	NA	TGCGCCAGCAGTGGTACCCCTGGGGGGGAGCTGTTTTTT	CASSGTPGGELFF
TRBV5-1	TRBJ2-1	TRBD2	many	TGCGCCAGCAGCTTAGGGAATAGCGGGACCTACAATGAGCAGTTCTTC	CASSLGNSGTYNEQFF
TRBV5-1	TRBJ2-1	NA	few	TGCGCCAGCAGCTTGGGGGCGGGATGGAGCTCCTACAATGAGCAGTTCTTC	CASSLGAGWSSYNEQFF
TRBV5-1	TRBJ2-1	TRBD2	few	TGCGCCAGCAGCTACTTAGCGGGGAGCTCCTACAATGAGCAGTTCTTC	CASSYLAGSSYNEQFF
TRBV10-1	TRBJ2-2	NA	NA	TGCGCCAGCAGTGAGTCTGTAGATAACACCGGGGAGCTGTTTTTT	CASSESVDNTGELFF